This entry lists 30 T cell receptor beta chains sequenced from one sample in a study of T-cell reconstitution after alpha-beta-depleted transplantation in children listed by TCRdb under 2016. Libraries were built with PCR. Sequencing relied on an Illumina HiSeq 2500. Molecular barcoding was employed in the preparation of TCR libraries, with unique molecular identifiers being used to normalize TCRbeta repertoire quantification. The public reads were run again by TCRdb, first through fastp at Q25 and then through MiXCR, and only productive beta chains were kept. Each CDR3 protein appears once, grouped with its most common genes and DNA. The sample has about 980,000 distinct CDR3 sequences on record, about 30% of them singletons. Jointly, the top ten make up about 28% of the sample. The sample's treatment or condition label, in plain terms: allogeneic hematopoietic cell transplantation with graft depleted of TCRalphabeta T cells and CD19 B cells.

Here the sequenced sample was PBMCs, mostly from graft donor cells, taken 360 days after TCRalphabeta/CD19-depleted stem cell transplant. All receptors come from a boy under two years old who had a stem cell transplant for SCID, so the T cells may come from the graft donor.

This clonotype was found a few times. This chain connects TRBV5-1 to TRBJ2-3; D is undetermined. V was trimmed by 3 bases and J by 0 bases, leaving 14 bases between them. This CDR3 spans 16 amino acids. Germline V gives CDR1 SGHRS, CDR2 YFSETQ. DNA of the CDR3: TGCGCCAGCAGCTCCACCTCGGGCTCTAGCACAGATACGCAGTATTTT. Protein sequence: CASSSTSGSSTDTQYF.

The gene calls are TRBV12-3 or TRBV12-4 and TRBJ2-1; no clear D. Trimming cost V 5 bases and J 10 bases, with 9 bases left between them. The CDR3 totals 11 residues. The chain's CDR3 is CASSIGREQFF. The CDR3 DNA follows: TGTGCCAGCAGTATTGGAAGAGAGCAGTTCTTC.

The gene calls are TRBV11-2 and TRBJ1-3; D ambiguous. The CDR3 runs to 15 residues. From germline, CDR1 is SGHAT and CDR2 FQNNGV. V gave up 3 bases and J gave up 4 bases, with 13 bases separating them. This CDR3 is CASSFNSLEGNTIYF. Written as DNA, the CDR3 is TGTGCCAGCAGCTTTAATTCCCTGGAAGGAAACACCATATATTTT.

This clonotype was seen a handful of times. This sequence joins TRBV7-9 and TRBJ1-1, with D possibly being TRBD1 (5 bases). Germline values: CDR1 SEHNR, CDR2 FQNEAQ (reference sequence). The length of the CDR3 is 15 residues. Deletions cut 1 base from V and 7 bases from J, with 16 bases between. CDR3 in amino acids: CASSLVGGGKIEAFF. CDR3 in DNA: TGTGCCAGCAGCTTAGTGGGGGGGGGTAAAATTGAAGCTTTCTTT.

V usage is TRBV6-1 and J usage is TRBJ2-5; TRBD2 might be the D (6 bases). The germline V gene encodes CDR1 MNHNS and CDR2 SASEGT. The CDR3 has 15 amino acids. V was shortened by 5 bases and J by 5 bases, with 18 bases between the two germline ends. In nucleotides, the CDR3 is TGTGCCAGCAGTCCCCCGTGGGGAGGTCGCGAGACCCAGTACTTC. This sequence encodes CASSPPWGGRETQYF.

This clonotype was observed a handful of times. At one end the junction does not follow the germline gene, possibly because of a read error. CDR3 nucleotide sequence: TGTGCCAGCAGCTACTGGACTAGCGGGGGGCCGGGGGGGATTTACTTT. Its translation is CASSYWTSGGPGGIYF. The V and J genes are TRBV7-9 and TRBJ2-3, with 14 bases that match TRBD2. Germline CDR1 SEHNR, CDR2 FQNEAQ (reference sequence). This CDR3 is built from 16 residues.

This clonotype appeared a few times. V usage is TRBV20-1 and J usage is TRBJ2-7; D is undetermined. Germline CDR1 DFQATT, CDR2 SNEGSKA (reference sequence). Trimming stripped 0 bases from V and 3 bases from J, with 12 bases between. The CDR3 contains 14 residues. In DNA, the CDR3 is TGCAGTGCTAGAGATCGAGTCTACTACTACGAGCAGTACTTC. Protein sequence: CSARDRVYYYEQYF.

In the case of this clonotype: Given the absence of the conserved phenylalanine or tryptophan at the CDR3 end, a read error is likely. V and J are TRBV27 and TRBJ2-1, with 8 positions matching TRBD1. Trimming at V came to 6 bases and at J to 0 bases, leaving 7 bases not matched to a gene. The CDR3 is 16 residues long. The germline V gene has CDR1 MNHEY and CDR2 SMNVEV (reference sequence). The CDR3 region is CASRGLGTGSYNEQFV. In nucleotides, the CDR3 is TGTGCCAGCAGGGGGTTAGGGACAGGCTCCTACAATGAGCAGTTCGTC.

This clonotype has a handful of counts. The chain uses TRBV5-1 and TRBJ1-4; 7 positions agree with TRBD1. Germline V gene sequence: CDR1 SGHRS, CDR2 YFSETQ. V trimming: 4 bases; J trimming: 6 bases; junction bases outside the gene matches: 3. The CDR3 spans 13 residues. The DNA for the CDR3 is TGCGCCAGCAGCCCGGGGACAGATGAAAAACTGTTTTTT. Its translation is CASSPGTDEKLFF.

A few counts support this clonotype. The rearrangement joins TRBV5-1 to TRBJ2-7; D may be TRBD1 or TRBD2 (5 bases each). The CDR3 is 13 amino acids. V shed 5 bases and J shed 6 bases, with 15 bases lying between them. CDR1 SGHRS and CDR2 YFSETQ come from the germline V gene. The CDR3 region is CASRVPRDGEQYF. The CDR3 region has the DNA TGCGCCAGCAGGGTACCCAGGGACGGCGAGCAGTACTTC.

The chain carries TRBV7-3 and TRBJ2-5, with TRBD2 matching over 8 bases. Trimming at V came to 5 bases and at J to 2 bases, leaving 10 bases not matched to a gene. The CDR3 runs 16 residues. CDR1 and CDR2 from the germline V gene are SGHTA and FQGTGA. The CDR3 sequence is CASSLYPLAAQETQYF. The CDR3 nucleotides are TGTGCCAGCAGCCTGTACCCACTAGCGGCACAAGAGACCCAGTACTTC. Full variable domain (rest looked up from reference TRBV7-3 and TRBJ2-5): GAGVSQTPSNKVTEKGKYVELRCDPISGHTALYWYRQSLGQGPEFLIYFQGTGAADDSGLPNDRFFAVRPEGSVSTLKIQRTERGDSAVYLCASSLYPLAAQETQYFGPGTRLLVL.

The genes are TRBV7-9 and TRBJ2-5; D is undetermined. There are 15 residues in the CDR3. The germline V gene has CDR1 SEHNR and CDR2 FQNEAQ (reference sequence). Trimming pared 3 bases from V and 3 bases from J, leaving 14 bases between. The CDR3 protein is CASSFGRLREETQYF. In DNA, the CDR3 is TGTGCCAGCAGCTTTGGGCGGCTTCGGGAAGAGACCCAGTACTTC.

V is TRBV12-3 or TRBV12-4 and J is TRBJ2-1, with 10 bases aligning to TRBD2. The ends lost 3 bases at V and 2 bases at J; junction bases unmatched: 4. There are 16 residues in the CDR3. DNA for the CDR3: TGTGCCAGCAGTTTCCCAAGCGGGGGGGCCTACAATGAGCAGTTCTTC. It translates to CASSFPSGGAYNEQFF.

The chain recombines TRBV29-1 with TRBJ2-4; D is perhaps TRBD2 (5 bases). CDR3 length: 14 amino acids. V lost 2 bases to trimming and J lost 8 bases, with 16 bases between them. CDR1 and CDR2 (germline): SQVTM, ANQGSEA. The CDR3: CSVELVRGSDIQYF. DNA of the CDR3: TGCAGCGTTGAATTGGTACGGGGTTCGGACATTCAGTACTTC.

This chain links TRBV9 with TRBJ1-2; D is undetermined. V dropped 2 bases and J dropped 6 bases, with 20 bases sitting between them. The CDR3 runs 16 residues. Germline V gene data show CDR1 as SGDLS and CDR2 as YYNGEE. Here the CDR3 reads CASSVVSRPPGDGYTF. As DNA, the CDR3 is TGTGCCAGCAGCGTGGTATCCCGTCCCCCTGGAGATGGCTACACCTTC.

This chain connects TRBV3-1 to TRBJ2-7; unclear D gene. There are 15 residues in the CDR3. Germline V gives CDR1 LGHDT, CDR2 YNNKEL (reference sequence). Trimming removed 1 base at V and 4 bases at J, with 14 bases between. The CDR3 DNA reads TGTGCCAGCAGCCAAGGGCGGCAGATAAGTTACGAGCAGTACTTC. This gives the protein CASSQGRQISYEQYF.

The V call is TRBV12-3 or TRBV12-4, the J call TRBJ2-7; the D is unclear. The CDR3 has 13 residues. V lost 3 bases to trimming and J lost 3 bases, with 9 bases between them. The CDR3 here is CASSFDQIYEQYF. Written as DNA, the CDR3 is TGTGCCAGCAGTTTCGACCAAATCTACGAGCAGTACTTC.

The chain employs TRBV20-1 and TRBJ2-7; D might be TRBD1 (6 bases). This CDR3 spans 13 amino acids. V was clipped by 1 base and J by 6 bases, with 13 bases between them. Looked up from germline, CDR1 is DFQATT and CDR2 is SNEGSKA (reference sequence). This CDR3 reads CSARVPGAGEQYF. In nucleotides, the CDR3 is TGCAGTGCTAGAGTTCCAGGGGCCGGCGAGCAGTACTTC.

J is TRBJ2-3 and V is TRBV19; 9 bases match TRBD2. V gave up 7 bases and J gave up 7 bases; unmatched junction bases: 3. This CDR3 has 12 amino acids. CDR1 LNHDA and CDR2 SQIVND come from the germline V gene (reference sequence). This CDR3 is CASTAGGNTQYF. CDR3 DNA: TGTGCCAGTACCGCGGGGGGGAATACGCAGTATTTT.

This chain links TRBV5-1 with TRBJ1-4; a possible D gene is TRBD1 (6 bases). V gave up 6 bases and J gave up 1 base, with 13 bases separating them. The length of the CDR3 is 15 residues. Germline CDR1 reads SGHRS; CDR2 reads YFSETQ. CDR3 residues: CASTQTGKTNEKLFF. The DNA of the CDR3 is TGCGCCAGCACTCAAACAGGGAAAACTAATGAAAAACTGTTTTTT.

V gene TRBV6-2 or TRBV6-3 combines with J gene TRBJ2-2, with TRBD2 matching over 9 bases. J was trimmed by 4 bases and V by 2 bases; bases with no gene match: 2. CDR1 and CDR2 from the germline V gene are MNHEY and SVGEGT. This CDR3 contains 15 residues. CDR3 amino acids: CASSYATSGTGELFF. CDR3 DNA sequence: TGTGCCAGCAGTTACGCGACTAGCGGCACCGGGGAGCTGTTTTTT.

This clonotype appeared many times. The rearrangement joins TRBV24-1 to TRBJ2-1; possibly TRBD1 or TRBD2 for D (6 bases each). V lost 6 bases to trimming and J lost 5 bases, with 10 bases between them. This CDR3 is 13 amino acids long. Germline V gene lookup returns CDR1 KGHDR and CDR2 SFDVKD. The CDR3, as DNA: TGTGCCACCAGTCGCCGGGGGCACAATGAGCAGTTCTTC. Protein sequence: CATSRRGHNEQFF.

This clonotype was seen a few times. This chain connects TRBV12-3 or TRBV12-4 to TRBJ2-3; D is unclear. The CDR3 covers 15 residues. V shed 3 bases and J shed 4 bases, with 14 bases lying between them. The CDR3 loop reads CASSLPRLPPDTQYF. The CDR3 coding sequence is TGTGCCAGCAGTTTGCCACGGCTACCCCCAGATACGCAGTATTTT.

This clonotype has a handful of counts. This chain links TRBV5-1 with TRBJ2-3; D is unresolved. Trimming cost V 0 bases and J 0 bases, with 11 bases left between them. The CDR3 loop spans 16 amino acids. The germline V gene has CDR1 SGHRS and CDR2 YFSETQ. CDR3 in DNA: TGCGCCAGCAGCTTGGAACCCTTTCCTAGCACAGATACGCAGTATTTT. Its protein is CASSLEPFPSTDTQYF.

The genes are TRBV18 and TRBJ2-7, with a tentative D call TRBD1 (5 bases). Trimming took off 6 bases at V and 3 bases at J, with 15 bases between the two ends. The CDR3 contains 14 residues. Germline V gene sequence: CDR1 KGHSH, CDR2 LQKENI. CDR3 nucleotides: TGTGCCAGCTCTATTGCAGGGTTGGGCTACGAGCAGTACTTC. This codes for CASSIAGLGYEQYF. The variable domain in full, completed from reference TRBV18 and TRBJ2-7, reads NAGVMQNPRHLVRRRGQEARLRCSPMKGHSHVYWYRQLPEEGLKFMVYLQKENIIDESGMPKERFSAEFPKEGPSILRIQQVVRGDSAAYFCASSIAGLGYEQYFGPGTRLTVT.

This chain joins TRBV20-1 and TRBJ1-1, with D uncertain. Trimming cost V 1 base and J 2 bases, with 11 bases left between them. CDR3 length: 14 residues. The V gene's germline CDR1 is DFQATT and CDR2 SNEGSKA (reference sequence). The CDR3 here is CSARGTELNTEAFF. The CDR3 DNA reads as TGCAGTGCTAGAGGAACAGAGCTCAACACTGAAGCTTTCTTT.

The rearrangement uses TRBV21-1 and TRBJ1-2. TRBV21-1 is flagged as a pseudogene. The CDR3 runs to 14 residues. The CDR3 nucleotides read TGTGCCAGCAGCCCCTCTCCGATAGGAGGAGGCTACACCTTC. This codes for CASSPSPIGGGYTF.

This clonotype has a handful of counts. V gene TRBV29-1 combines with J gene TRBJ2-7; 7 nucleotides match TRBD1. This CDR3 contains 13 residues. Germline lookup yields CDR1 SQVTM and CDR2 ANQGSEA. Trimming at V came to 2 bases and at J to 7 bases, leaving 8 bases not matched to a gene. CDR3 in amino acids: CSVEKGAMGEQYF. The CDR3 DNA reads as TGCAGCGTTGAAAAGGGGGCCATGGGAGAGCAGTACTTC.

The V call is TRBV30, the J call TRBJ2-2; perhaps TRBD1 as D (6 bases). The CDR3 has 15 amino acids. Germline CDR1 GTSNPN, CDR2 SVGIG (reference sequence). V was trimmed by 2 bases and J by 4 bases, leaving 14 bases between them. The CDR3 nucleotides are TGTGCCTGGAGTTTTACGCCAGGGGCCACCGGGGAGCTGTTTTTT. Its translation: CAWSFTPGATGELFF.

The chain couples TRBV12-3 or TRBV12-4 to TRBJ1-5, with 12 bases aligning to TRBD1. V lost 4 bases, J lost 2 bases, and 6 bases stayed unmatched. The CDR3 has 17 residues. The CDR3 region is CASSSGTGGAGNQPQHF. The CDR3 DNA is TGTGCCAGCAGTTCCGGGACAGGGGGCGCGGGCAATCAGCCCCAGCATTTT.